The clone carrying this T cell receptor (beta chain) has just a few counts. Its antigen is currently unknown. V was pared by 7 bases and J by 8 bases, with 12 bases of the junction left unmatched. The CDR3 length is 15 residues. CDR1 and CDR2 from the germline V gene are SGHAT and FQNNGV. The sample belongs to a study of T-cell memory formation after mild COVID-19. Study overall: Across donors, TCR clusters were largely donor specific.

Overall study findings and caveats: Prior to infection, memory already included some responding clones, suggesting cross-reactive memory joined. Later expanders leaned CD4+, whereas clones that contracted between day 15 and 85 were balanced CD4/CD8.

TCRdb fed the 5' RACE reads into MiXCR, producing one record per CDR3 protein. The sample contains about 110,000 distinct CDR3 sequences, approximately 15% of which appear only once. The receptor was isolated from an adult woman who had mild COVID-19 (a few samples of this study predate the infection). Cell type and time point are not known. The source material was PBMCs or a T cell subset sorted from them (not recorded which). The chain uses TRBV11-2 and TRBJ2-1, with 9 bases lining up with TRBD1. This chain's CDR3 is CASKTGQGISYEQFF. Here the CDR3 DNA reads TGTGCCAGCAAAACGGGACAGGGCATTTCATATGAGCAGTTCTTC.